The 23 T cell receptor beta chains below come from one sample, sequenced in a study of blood T cell repertoires in COVID-19. Some clones are missing from TCRdb's copy, which holds only in-frame ones; the method was immunoSEQ multiplex PCR. The table lists over 65,000 clones, roughly 90% of them singletons. Material for sequencing was peripheral blood. The receptors shown here come from a man between 50 and 59 years old with active COVID-19.

V is TRBV28 and J is TRBJ1-6; D remains ambiguous. Germline V gene data show CDR1 as MDHEN and CDR2 as SYDVKM. Trimming removed 6 bases from V and 0 bases from J, with 9 bases in between. The CDR3 spans 15 residues. The CDR3 coding sequence is TGTGCCAGCAGGGACTGGAGCTCCTATAATTCACCCCTCCACTTT. Its protein is CASRDWSSYNSPLHF.

V is TRBV6-6 and J is TRBJ2-7; no clear D gene. Trimming pared 2 bases from V and 5 bases from J, leaving 4 bases between. This CDR3 contains 11 residues. Germline V gene lookup returns CDR1 MNHNY and CDR2 SVGAGI (reference sequence). The CDR3 sequence is CASSYENEQYF. The CDR3 DNA sequence: TGTGCCAGCAGTTACGAGAACGAGCAGTACTTC.

The chain combines TRBV5-4 with TRBJ2-1, with a tentative D call TRBD1 (6 bases). The CDR3 sequence is 13 residues long. Per the germline V gene, CDR1 is SGHNT and CDR2 is YYREEE (reference sequence). Trimming cost V 4 bases and J 4 bases, with 9 bases left between them. The CDR3 protein is CASSPDRYNEQFF. In nucleotides, the CDR3 is TGTGCCAGCAGCCCCGACAGGTACAATGAGCAGTTCTTC.

The chain couples TRBV4-1 to TRBJ2-1; the D gene is possibly TRBD1 (5 bases). Deletions cut 4 bases from V and 7 bases from J, with 20 bases between. The CDR3 runs to 16 residues. Germline-derived CDR1 and CDR2 are MGHRA and YSYEKL. For the CDR3, the DNA is TGCGCCAGCAGCCCTCTGACAGCATTCAATTCAAATGAGCAGTTCTTC. Protein: CASSPLTAFNSNEQFF.

The chain has TRBV11-2 and TRBJ1-2; no definite D call. Looked up from germline, CDR1 is SGHAT and CDR2 is FQNNGV. This CDR3 region has 16 residues. V was trimmed by 3 bases and J by 0 bases, leaving 14 bases between them. For the CDR3, the DNA is TGTGCCAGCAGCTTTTCACTACAAGCAGCTAACTATGGCTACACCTTC. It specifies CASSFSLQAANYGYTF.

The chain combines TRBV28 with TRBJ1-5, with a weak D call TRBD1 (5 bases). CDR3 length: 15 amino acids. V shed 2 bases and J shed 3 bases, with 11 bases lying between them. Germline V gene data show CDR1 as MDHEN and CDR2 as SYDVKM. The CDR3 DNA is TGTGCCAGCAGTTTAGTCGACAGAAACAATCAGCCCCAGCATTTT. Residues: CASSLVDRNNQPQHF.

J is TRBJ1-1 and V is TRBV4-1; perhaps TRBD1 as D (5 bases). The germline CDR1 and CDR2 sequences are MGHRA and YSYEKL. Trimming shortened V by 3 bases and J by 6 bases, and 11 bases separated the two germline ends. The CDR3 covers 13 residues. The CDR3 protein is CASSHQGTAEAFF. The CDR3 DNA reads TGCGCCAGCAGCCACCAGGGAACGGCTGAAGCTTTCTTT.

The chain has TRBV5-1 and TRBJ1-1; D ambiguous. Germline lookup yields CDR1 SGHRS and CDR2 YFSETQ. V lost 4 bases and J 6 bases, leaving 16 bases between the germline ends. The CDR3 runs to 14 residues. CDR3 nucleotides: TGCGCCAGCAGCCCCGGAGAGCCCGTGCCTGAAGCTTTCTTT. Translated, it gives CASSPGEPVPEAFF.

This clone has just one count. V is TRBV3-1 (or the pseudogene TRBV3-2) and J is TRBJ2-1; D is uncertain. This CDR3 contains 13 residues. Germline V gene data show CDR1 as LGHDT and CDR2 as YNNKEL (reference sequence). Deletions cut 1 base from V and 10 bases from J, with 11 bases between. CDR3 sequence reads: CASSQGLGGEQFF. DNA of the CDR3: TGTGCCAGCAGCCAAGGGCTAGGCGGCGAGCAGTTCTTC.

The chain uses TRBV30 and TRBJ1-2; D is uncertain. Germline V gene lookup returns CDR1 GTSNPN and CDR2 SVGIG (reference sequence). This CDR3 comprises 14 residues. Trimming removed 4 bases from V and 0 bases from J, with 12 bases in between. DNA of the CDR3: TGTGCCTGGACTGCTAGGCTAGCTAACTATGGCTACACCTTC. This sequence encodes CAWTARLANYGYTF.

V usage is TRBV28 and J usage is TRBJ1-2, with D possibly TRBD1 on 6 matching bases. V was cut by 5 bases and J by 8 bases, with 21 bases left in between. The germline gives CDR1 MDHEN, CDR2 SYDVKM. CDR3 length equals 15 residues. The CDR3 loop is CASSARQVRREGYTF. CDR3 nucleotide sequence: TGTGCCAGCAGTGCCCGACAGGTACGGAGAGAGGGCTACACCTTC.

As DNA, the CDR3 is TGTGCCAGCAGCGGCTTGCAGGGTGGGGCCAACGTCCTGACTTTC. Amino acids: CASSGLQGGANVLTF. The J gene is TRBJ2-6, the V gene TRBV9, with D perhaps matching TRBD1 (5 bases). This CDR3 has 15 amino acids. Germline V gene sequence: CDR1 SGDLS, CDR2 YYNGEE. Trimming removed 3 bases at V and 3 bases at J, with 10 bases between.

The chain has TRBV24-1 and TRBJ2-1; no firm D call. In germline, CDR1 is KGHDR, CDR2 SFDVKD. V was clipped by 7 bases and J by 4 bases, with 10 bases between them. This CDR3 is 13 amino acids long. The CDR3 DNA reads as TGTGCCACCAGGAGTACAGAGTACAATGAGCAGTTCTTC. Amino acids: CATRSTEYNEQFF.

V usage is TRBV12-3 or TRBV12-4 and J usage is TRBJ1-4, with D uncertain. This CDR3 has 13 amino acids. The V end lost 4 bases, the J end lost 4 bases, and 7 bases lay between the germline ends. CDR3: CASSSLINEKLFF. For the CDR3, the DNA is TGTGCCAGCAGTTCCCTTATTAATGAAAAACTGTTTTTT.

The chain recombines TRBV28 with TRBJ1-1, with 9 bases identical to TRBD1. With V trimmed by 8 bases and J by 6 bases, 13 bases remained unmatched. The CDR3 runs to 15 residues. The germline V gene has CDR1 MDHEN and CDR2 SYDVKM. The CDR3: CASVFLGQGSPEAFF. The CDR3 DNA reads as TGTGCCAGCGTATTTCTGGGACAGGGAAGTCCTGAAGCTTTCTTT.

V and J are TRBV29-1 and TRBJ2-1; D may be TRBD2 (5 bases). The CDR3 is 13 residues long. V was clipped by 6 bases and J by 8 bases, with 17 bases between them. CDR1 and CDR2 (germline): SQVTM, ANQGSEA. Here the CDR3 reads CSVKLDSRHEQFF. CDR3 bases: TGCAGCGTCAAACTAGACTCTCGGCATGAGCAGTTCTTC.

The count of this clone is one. The rearrangement joins TRBV18 to TRBJ1-3; D not certain. The CDR3 totals 17 residues. Trimming pared 3 bases from V and 0 bases from J, leaving 15 bases between. The germline CDR1 and CDR2 sequences are KGHSH and LQKENI. The CDR3 nucleotides read TGTGCCAGCTCACCGTTAATAGACGGGTTCTCTGGAAACACCATATATTTT. Protein sequence: CASSPLIDGFSGNTIYF.

J is TRBJ1-4 and V is TRBV6-5; 10 bases are shared with TRBD1. Germline values: CDR1 MNHEY, CDR2 SVGAGI. CDR3 length equals 15 residues. Trimming at V came to 6 bases and at J to 7 bases, leaving 8 bases not matched to a gene. The CDR3 reads CASSLTGGQSEKLFF. CDR3 DNA sequence: TGTGCCAGCAGCCTGACAGGGGGCCAGAGTGAAAAACTGTTTTTT.

The genes are TRBV6-4 and TRBJ2-1, with TRBD2 matching 12 bases. Germline V gene lookup returns CDR1 MRHNA and CDR2 SNTAGT. This CDR3 has 17 amino acids. J lost 7 bases, V lost 0 bases, and 7 bases had no gene match. The CDR3 reads CASSDSTTSGRRNEQFF. CDR3 in DNA: TGTGCCAGCAGTGACTCTACGACTAGCGGGAGAAGGAATGAGCAGTTCTTC.

CDR3 amino acids: CASRTRERSNQPQHF. The CDR3 DNA reads as TGTGCCAGTAGAACCAGGGAACGGAGCAATCAGCCCCAGCATTTT. The V and J genes are TRBV19 and TRBJ1-5; TRBD1 might be the D (5 bases). CDR3 size: 15 residues. V was trimmed by 6 bases and J by 1 base, leaving 13 bases between them. Germline V gene sequence: CDR1 LNHDA, CDR2 SQIVND (reference sequence).

This chain uses TRBV5-4 with TRBJ2-1, with no clear D. The CDR3 runs 15 residues. The germline V and J ends were trimmed by 3 bases and 1 base, with 11 bases remaining between them. The germline V gene encodes CDR1 SGHNT and CDR2 YYREEE (reference sequence). CDR3 residues: CASSSGGASYNEQFF. CDR3 sequence (DNA): TGTGCCAGCAGCTCCGGTGGAGCGTCCTACAATGAGCAGTTCTTC.

This chain uses TRBV28 with TRBJ1-5; D uncertain. From germline, CDR1 is MDHEN and CDR2 SYDVKM. V dropped 2 bases and J dropped 0 bases, with 8 bases sitting between them. The CDR3 contains 15 residues. The CDR3 DNA reads as TGTGCCAGCAGTTTACGGAGGTTTAGCAATCAGCCCCAGCATTTT. This codes for CASSLRRFSNQPQHF.

The gene calls are TRBV9 and TRBJ2-2, with 16 bases matching TRBD2. J lost 0 bases, V lost 3 bases, and 2 bases had no gene match. Germline V gene lookup returns CDR1 SGDLS and CDR2 YYNGEE. The CDR3 totals 18 residues. This CDR3 reads CASSGGTSGGANTGELFF. CDR3 nucleotide sequence: TGTGCCAGCAGCGGAGGGACTAGCGGGGGGGCGAACACCGGGGAGCTGTTTTTT.